This TCR beta chain came from a study of blood T cells in healthy people across ages. Study-wide context: About one barcoded beta molecule per two T cells was the capture yield of template switching.

Then a second PCR, running roughly 7 to 12 cycles, was carried out with a sample-barcoded 5' primer and a J-beta primer mix. Using its own MiXCR run on the 5' RACE reads, TCRdb lists one record per CDR3 protein. The repertoire holds over a million distinct CDR3 sequences, with under 55% as singletons. The sequenced material came from blood. This receptor was taken from a woman aged 18-29 years in good health.

This chain's CDR3 is CASIALAGGISEQYF. DNA of the CDR3: TGCGCCAGCATCGCTCTAGCGGGGGGAATCTCCGAGCAGTACTTC. The rearrangement links TRBV5-1 to TRBJ2-7; 11 bases map to TRBD2. The CDR3 consists of 15 residues. Germline CDR1 is SGHRS and CDR2 is YFSETQ. After removal of 6 bases from V and 6 bases from J, the junction contained 11 bases not matched to a gene.